This T cell receptor beta chain originates from a study of blood T cell repertoires in COVID-19. Germline-derived CDR1 and CDR2 are SGHVS and FQNEAQ. This CDR3 has 17 residues. Trimming left V 4 bases short and J 1 base short, with 19 bases between. The assay was immunoSEQ multiplex PCR, and TCRdb's table has in-frame clones only and misses some. The sample contains about 83,000 clones, about 84% of which appear only once. The chain uses TRBV7-8 and TRBJ2-5; tentatively, D is TRBD1 (5 bases). Sequences were obtained from peripheral blood. The source of this sequence is a man aged 50-59 years with active COVID-19. In DNA form, the CDR3 reads TGTGCCAGCAGCTCCTCCAGGGCTGAGGATTTCCAAGAGACCCAGTACTTC. This gives the protein CASSSSRAEDFQETQYF.